The 25 T cell receptor beta chains below were found in one sample sequenced in a study of beta chain features in type 1 diabetes. The whole isolated RNA underwent reverse transcription, so sequencing captured expressed TCRB transcripts. Here immunoSEQ multiplex PCR was the method, and the copy in TCRdb shows in-frame clones only, minus some. Of 360,000 or so clones in the sample, around 20% were seen once. Material for sequencing was naive CD4+ T cells from blood. The receptors here all came from a woman in her late teens or twenties in good health.

The chain uses TRBV6-1 and TRBJ2-5; possibly TRBD1 for D (6 bases). Between the trimmed V and J ends, which lost 6 bases and 7 bases, there was a span of 21 bases. This CDR3 is built from 15 residues. In germline, CDR1 is MNHNS, CDR2 SASEGT. The CDR3 DNA follows: TGTGCCAGCAGAGCCCCGGCGCAGGGGCTCTGGACCCAGTACTTC. Its protein product is CASRAPAQGLWTQYF.

The gene calls are TRBV30 and TRBJ2-1, with D unclear. Trimming took off 0 bases at V and 9 bases at J, with 6 bases between the two ends. Germline-derived CDR1 and CDR2 are GTSNPN and SVGIG (reference sequence). The length of the CDR3 is 11 residues. CDR3 amino acids: CAWSVVAEQFF. CDR3 in DNA: TGTGCCTGGAGTGTAGTGGCTGAGCAGTTCTTC.

This chain links TRBV11-2 with TRBJ2-5, with 7 nucleotides matching TRBD1. CDR3 size: 18 residues. Per germline, CDR1 SGHAT and CDR2 FQNNGV. The V segment lost 4 bases and the J segment 4 bases; nucleotides outside the gene matches: 18. The CDR3 coding sequence is TGTGCCAGCAGCTCAGAAACCAAATCGACAGGGAATAGAGAGACCCAGTACTTC. Translation gives CASSSETKSTGNRETQYF.

This clone was counted a few times. This chain joins TRBV18 and TRBJ2-1; D is possibly TRBD2 (7 bases). The CDR3 has 14 residues. V was trimmed by 1 base and J by 4 bases, leaving 8 bases between them. The V gene's germline CDR1 is KGHSH and CDR2 LQKENI. For the CDR3, the DNA is TGTGCCAGCTCACCACAGGGGGGGTACAATGAGCAGTTCTTC. Translated, it gives CASSPQGGYNEQFF.

This clone showed up just a few times. Other nucleotide sequences in the sample specify the same CDR3. V gene TRBV5-4 combines with J gene TRBJ2-3, with 7 bases fitting TRBD2. CDR1 is SGHNT and CDR2 is YYREEE in the germline V gene (reference sequence). The CDR3 consists of 15 residues. Trimming cost V 4 bases and J 0 bases; bases outside gene matches: 5. The CDR3 loop reads CASSPYSGSTDTQYF. CDR3 nucleotide sequence: TGTGCCAGCAGCCCATATAGCGGGAGCACAGATACGCAGTATTTT. Based on the CDR3 plus reference TRBV5-4 and TRBJ2-3, the full variable domain is ETGVTQSPTHLIKTRGQQVTLRCSSQSGHNTVSWYQQALGQGPQFIFQYYREEENGRGNFPPRFSGLQFPNYSSELNVNALELDDSALYLCASSPYSGSTDTQYFGPGTRLTVL.

J is TRBJ2-7 and V is TRBV11-1, with TRBD2 identical over 10 bases. The length of the CDR3 is 16 residues. With V trimmed by 5 bases and J by 5 bases, 12 bases remained unmatched. Germline CDR1 and CDR2: SGHAT and FQDESV (reference sequence). The CDR3 loop reads CASSQTSGRGFNEQYF. The CDR3 region has the DNA TGTGCCAGCAGCCAGACTAGCGGGCGGGGATTCAACGAGCAGTACTTC.

The CDR3 bases are TGTGCCAGCAGCTTAGTCTCGCAGGGTAATTCACCCCTCCACTTT. This encodes CASSLVSQGNSPLHF. The rearrangement uses TRBV7-6 and TRBJ1-6; a weak D match, TRBD1 (5 bases). Trimming pared 1 base from V and 6 bases from J, leaving 10 bases between. The CDR3 sequence is 15 residues long. Germline CDR1 reads SGHVS; CDR2 reads FNYEAQ.

This clone appeared a single time. CDR3 in amino acids: CASSERGNEQFF. As DNA, the CDR3 is TGTGCCAGCAGTGAACGGGGCAATGAGCAGTTCTTC. The V and J genes are TRBV6-1 and TRBJ2-1; a weak D match, TRBD2 (5 bases). CDR1 and CDR2 (germline): MNHNS, SASEGT. Trimming stripped 2 bases from V and 6 bases from J, with 5 bases between. This CDR3 contains 12 residues.

This chain uses TRBV5-4 with TRBJ2-3, with 9 bases fitting TRBD1. This CDR3 comprises 14 residues. V was clipped by 5 bases and J by 4 bases; unmatched bases: 5. CDR1 is SGHNT and CDR2 is YYREEE in the germline V gene (reference sequence). The CDR3 here is CASSRTGAPDTQYF. DNA of the CDR3: TGTGCCAGCAGTCGGACAGGGGCCCCAGATACGCAGTATTTT.

This clone was recorded a few times. The rearrangement joins TRBV7-2 to TRBJ2-5, with 10 bases identical to TRBD2. CDR1 and CDR2 from the germline V gene are SGHTA and FQGNSA. CDR3 length equals 15 residues. V shed 6 bases, J shed 2 bases, and the junction held 6 bases outside the gene matches. The CDR3 DNA sequence: TGTGCCAGCAGTTCAAGCGGGGGGGTACAAGAGACCCAGTACTTC. Translation gives CASSSSGGVQETQYF.

The CDR3 bases are TGTGCCTGGAGCCTAGCGGGAACAGATACGCAGTATTTT. This codes for CAWSLAGTDTQYF. The chain couples TRBV30 to TRBJ2-3; 9 bases match TRBD2. V lost 3 bases to trimming and J lost 3 bases; unmatched junction nucleotides: 1. The CDR3 length is 13 residues. Germline V gene data show CDR1 as GTSNPN and CDR2 as SVGIG (reference sequence).

This clone turned up a few times. The chain carries TRBV30 and TRBJ1-1, with a possible D match to TRBD1 (5 bases). Trimming shortened V by 3 bases and J by 3 bases, and 11 bases separated the two germline ends. CDR3 size: 13 residues. Germline CDR1 and CDR2: GTSNPN and SVGIG (reference sequence). This CDR3 is CAWRGGGYTEAFF. CDR3 bases: TGTGCCTGGAGGGGGGGAGGCTACACTGAAGCTTTCTTT.

V gene TRBV29-1 combines with J gene TRBJ1-1; TRBD1 matches at 11 bases. CDR1 and CDR2 (germline): SQVTM, ANQGSEA. The length of the CDR3 is 13 residues. J gave up 4 bases and V 7 bases, and 5 bases lay outside the gene matches. In DNA, the CDR3 is TGCAGCGGGAGGGACAGGGGGGGCACTGAAGCTTTCTTT. Its translation: CSGRDRGGTEAFF.

With respect to this clone: The junction departs from germline at one end; a sequencing error may be responsible. The same CDR3 can be traced to other DNA sequences in this sample. The chain is built from TRBV30 and TRBJ2-1, with 8 nucleotides matching TRBD2. The CDR3 spans 15 residues. Germline V CDR1 and CDR2: GTSNPN, SVGIG (reference sequence). The CDR3: CAWTTGLGVYNEQFF. DNA of the CDR3: TGTGCCTGGACCACGGGACTAGGGGTGTACAACGAGCAGTTCTTC.

The rearrangement joins TRBV7-9 to TRBJ2-7, with 10 bases aligning to TRBD1. V gave up 7 bases and J gave up 3 bases; unmatched junction bases: 6. The CDR3 covers 14 residues. Germline CDR1 SEHNR, CDR2 FQNEAQ (reference sequence). CDR3 bases: TGTGCCAGCACCCCCCGGACAGGGGGCTACGAGCAGTACTTC. Translation: CASTPRTGGYEQYF.

CDR3 in DNA: TGTGCCAGCAGCTCACCGGGACTAGCGGACACAGATACGCAGTATTTT. Amino acid sequence: CASSSPGLADTDTQYF. The gene calls are TRBV11-3 and TRBJ2-3, with 11 bases that match TRBD2. Germline assignment: CDR1 SGHNT and CDR2 YENEEA. Losses at the gene ends were 4 bases for V and 2 bases for J; bases not matched to a gene: 5. The CDR3 consists of 16 residues.

This clone was seen only a few times. The rearrangement links TRBV7-2 to TRBJ2-3, with D perhaps TRBD1 (6 bases). CDR3 size: 14 residues. V lost 7 bases, J lost 0 bases, and 11 bases lay in between. CDR1 is SGHTA and CDR2 is FQGNSA in the germline V gene. The CDR3 loop reads CASTWGTSTDTQYF. The CDR3 DNA reads as TGTGCCAGCACCTGGGGGACAAGCACAGATACGCAGTATTTT.

This chain links TRBV5-4 with TRBJ2-1, with 7 bases identical to TRBD1. V gave up 4 bases and J gave up 6 bases; unmatched junction bases: 7. The CDR3 runs to 14 residues. In germline, CDR1 is SGHNT, CDR2 YYREEE (reference sequence). The CDR3 protein is CASSAPTGRNEQFF. The CDR3 nucleotides read TGTGCCAGCAGCGCCCCGACAGGGCGCAATGAGCAGTTCTTC.

This chain uses TRBV5-1 with TRBJ2-3; 7 positions match TRBD2. V lost 4 bases, J lost 2 bases, and 7 bases stayed unmatched. The length of the CDR3 is 15 residues. Germline values: CDR1 SGHRS, CDR2 YFSETQ. The chain's CDR3 is CASSSGDTFTDTQYF. The CDR3 coding sequence is TGCGCCAGCAGCAGCGGGGATACCTTCACAGATACGCAGTATTTT.

A remark on this clone: Other DNA sequences of this sample code for an identical CDR3. V usage is TRBV20-1 and J usage is TRBJ1-1; 7 nucleotides agree with TRBD1. This CDR3 has 11 residues. The trim removed 4 bases at V and 5 bases at J, leaving 1 base unmatched. Germline CDR1 DFQATT, CDR2 SNEGSKA (reference sequence). DNA of the CDR3: TGCAGTGCTACAGGGGGTACTGAAGCTTTCTTT. This translates into CSATGGTEAFF.

The chain has TRBV14 and TRBJ2-3, with 9 bases fitting TRBD2. CDR3 length: 15 residues. V was clipped by 4 bases and J by 0 bases; unmatched bases: 2. Germline V gene lookup returns CDR1 SGHDN and CDR2 FVKESK. CDR3 coding DNA: TGTGCCAGCAGCCGGCGGGAGGGGAGCACAGATACGCAGTATTTT. Translated, it gives CASSRREGSTDTQYF.

This clone has only a few counts. The chain has TRBV9 and TRBJ2-3; D not resolved. The CDR3 extends over 15 amino acids. Trimming took off 0 bases at V and 0 bases at J, with 8 bases between the two ends. CDR1 is SGDLS and CDR2 is YYNGEE in the germline V gene. The CDR3 reads CASSVVGSSTDTQYF. As DNA, the CDR3 is TGTGCCAGCAGCGTAGTGGGCAGTAGCACAGATACGCAGTATTTT. The whole variable domain, filled in from reference TRBV9 and TRBJ2-3, reads DSGVTQTPKHLITATGQRVTLRCSPRSGDLSVYWYQQSLDQGLQFLIQYYNGEERAKGNILERFSAQQFPDLHSELNLSSLELGDSALYFCASSVVGSSTDTQYFGPGTRLTVL.

This chain connects TRBV10-3 to TRBJ2-7; 9 bases fit TRBD2. The CDR3 totals 15 residues. CDR1 and CDR2 from the germline V gene are ENHRY and SYGVKD. The junction had 4 bases not matched to a gene; V was cut back by 2 bases and J by 2 bases. The CDR3 loop is CAISERASGTYEQYF. The CDR3 nucleotides read TGTGCCATCAGTGAGCGGGCTAGCGGGACCTACGAGCAGTACTTC.

This sequence joins TRBV30 and TRBJ2-1; 9 positions agree with TRBD1. Germline assignment: CDR1 GTSNPN and CDR2 SVGIG (reference sequence). J was trimmed by 10 bases and V by 1 base; bases with no gene match: 5. The CDR3 loop spans 13 amino acids. The CDR3 sequence is CAWSGTGAWEQFF. In nucleotides, the CDR3 is TGTGCCTGGAGTGGGACAGGGGCTTGGGAGCAGTTCTTC. The variable domain in full, completed from reference TRBV30 and TRBJ2-1, reads SQTIHQWPATLVQPVGSPLSLECTVEGTSNPNLYWYRQAAGRGLQLLFYSVGIGQISSEVPQNLSASRPQDRQFILSSKKLLLSDSGFYLCAWSGTGAWEQFFGPGTRLTVL.

This clone was counted between two and nine times. This rearrangement joins TRBV6-6 to TRBJ2-1, with D unresolved. This CDR3 contains 13 residues. Looked up from germline, CDR1 is MNHNY and CDR2 is SVGAGI (reference sequence). The ends were cut back, 1 base at V and 5 bases at J, with 6 bases in the middle. In DNA form, the CDR3 reads TGTGCCAGCAGTTACTTGTTTAACAATGAGCAGTTCTTC. This sequence encodes CASSYLFNNEQFF.